Below, 12 T cell receptor beta chains from the same sample are listed, as sequenced in a study of graft-versus-host responses after intestinal transplantation. Their antigen targets remain unknown. Using immunoSEQ multiplex PCR, the repertoire was profiled, and TCRdb retains in-frame clones only, with some absent. The data hold about 64,000 clones, with 90% observed a single time. Sequences were derived from unstimulated CD8+ T cells sorted from spleen or lymph node cells, sampled before transplant. The receptor source for this set is a human donor who was the organ donor for an intestinal transplant.

The chain carries TRBV7-9 and TRBJ1-2, with 12 bases identical to TRBD1. The ends lost 3 bases at V and 3 bases at J; junction bases unmatched: 2. CDR3 size: 15 residues. Germline CDR1 reads SEHNR; CDR2 reads FQNEAQ (reference sequence). CDR3 coding DNA: TGTGCCAGCAGCTTGGGGACAGGGGGCGACTATGGCTACACCTTC. Its translation is CASSLGTGGDYGYTF.

The gene calls are TRBV19 and TRBJ1-2, with 7 positions matching TRBD1. The V gene's germline CDR1 is LNHDA and CDR2 SQIVND (reference sequence). J was trimmed by 6 bases and V by 3 bases; bases with no gene match: 10. The CDR3 sequence is 15 residues long. Here the CDR3 reads CASSMGSRQGDGYTF. CDR3 nucleotide sequence: TGTGCCAGTAGTATGGGATCTAGACAGGGTGATGGCTACACCTTC. Together with reference TRBV19 and TRBJ1-2, the CDR3 gives the full variable domain: DGGITQSPKYLFRKEGQNVTLSCEQNLNHDAMYWYRQDPGQGLRLIYYSQIVNDFQKGDIAEGYSVSREKKESFPLTVTSAQKNPTAFYLCASSMGSRQGDGYTFGSGTRLTVV.

By sample fraction, this clone is medium-sized. This chain joins TRBV7-8 and TRBJ2-2; 7 bases are a match to TRBD1. The CDR3 covers 13 residues. V lost 4 bases and J lost 9; bases outside the gene matches: 5. Germline V gives CDR1 SGHVS, CDR2 FQNEAQ. This chain's CDR3 is CASSSDRRRELFF. In nucleotides, the CDR3 is TGTGCCAGCAGCTCGGACAGGAGAAGGGAGCTGTTTTTT.

This clone was seen just once. The chain links TRBV7-9 to TRBJ2-7; 11 bases fit TRBD1. Germline V CDR1 and CDR2: SEHNR, FQNEAQ (reference sequence). The CDR3 spans 13 residues. V lost 5 bases, J lost 5 bases, and 2 bases stayed unmatched. The CDR3 loop reads CASSRTGGHEQYF. The DNA of the CDR3 is TGTGCCAGCAGCCGGACAGGGGGCCACGAGCAGTACTTC.

This chain uses TRBV7-9 with TRBJ2-5, with TRBD2 identical over 7 bases. CDR1 is SEHNR and CDR2 is FQNEAQ in the germline V gene (reference sequence). Trimming removed 0 bases from V and 5 bases from J; junction bases left unmatched: 12. The CDR3 extends over 17 amino acids. The CDR3 coding sequence is TGTGCCAGCAGCTTAGCGCGGGGAGGGTGTATAGGGGAGACCCAGTACTTC. It is translated as CASSLARGGCIGETQYF. Combining the CDR3 with reference TRBV7-9 and TRBJ2-5 gives the whole variable domain DTGVSQNPRHKITKRGQNVTFRCDPISEHNRLYWYRQTLGQGPEFLTYFQNEAQLEKSRLLSDRFSAERPKGSFSTLEIQRTEQGDSAMYLCASSLARGGCIGETQYFGPGTRLLVL.

The chain links TRBV11-1 to TRBJ2-1; TRBD2 matches at 11 bases. V dropped 6 bases and J dropped 7; count of bases not matched to a gene: 8. The germline gives CDR1 SGHAT, CDR2 FQDESV (reference sequence). The CDR3 has 15 residues. The CDR3 nucleotides read TGTGCCAGCAGTTACACCGGGACTAGCGGAAATGAGCAGTTCTTC. Amino acid sequence: CASSYTGTSGNEQFF.

A note on this clone: Other DNA sequences within the sample encode an identical CDR3. This rearrangement joins TRBV19 to TRBJ2-3; 11 positions agree with TRBD2. Germline V CDR1 and CDR2: LNHDA, SQIVND (reference sequence). V lost 2 bases to trimming and J lost 3 bases; unmatched junction nucleotides: 1. This CDR3 comprises 15 residues. The CDR3 nucleotides read TGTGCCAGTAGTATACTAGCGGGAGGAACAGATACGCAGTATTTT. This codes for CASSILAGGTDTQYF.

The chain carries TRBV5-4 and TRBJ2-1; D is undetermined. The CDR3 is 11 residues long. Trimming took off 4 bases at V and 6 bases at J, with 5 bases between the two ends. Looked up from germline, CDR1 is SGHNT and CDR2 is YYREEE (reference sequence). The CDR3 DNA reads as TGTGCCAGCAGCACTTCCAATGAGCAGTTCTTC. Translating gives CASSTSNEQFF.

This clone was seen a single time. The chain employs TRBV13 and TRBJ2-7; D remains unclear. This CDR3 has 13 residues. Deletions cut 2 bases from V and 5 bases from J, with 10 bases between. The germline gives CDR1 PRHDT, CDR2 FYEKMQ (reference sequence). For the CDR3, the DNA is TGTGCCAGCAGCTTATCGCTGAGAGACGAGCAGTACTTC. Translating it yields CASSLSLRDEQYF.

This chain links TRBV30 with TRBJ2-7; TRBD1 aligns across 7 bases. The CDR3 is 15 residues long. Germline loops: CDR1 GTSNPN, CDR2 SVGIG (reference sequence). After removal of 3 bases from V and 3 bases from J, the junction contained 11 bases not matched to a gene. The CDR3 DNA reads as TGTGCCTGGAGGGCAAGGGGGCCTAGTCGCTACGAGCAGTACTTC. It translates to CAWRARGPSRYEQYF.

The V and J genes are TRBV7-9 and TRBJ2-1; TRBD2 aligns across 13 bases. After removal of 0 bases from V and 10 bases from J, the junction contained 0 bases not matched to a gene. The CDR3 sequence is 14 residues long. CDR1 is SEHNR and CDR2 is FQNEAQ in the germline V gene (reference sequence). CDR3 sequence reads: CASSLALAGGEQFF. In nucleotides, the CDR3 is TGTGCCAGCAGCTTAGCACTAGCGGGAGGGGAGCAGTTCTTC.

This clone was found once. This chain's CDR3 is CASSDTSGSISSGGYEQYF. The DNA of the CDR3 is TGTGCCAGCAGTGATACTAGCGGGAGCATTTCCTCAGGGGGCTACGAGCAGTACTTC. J is TRBJ2-7 and V is TRBV2; 11 bases are a match to TRBD2. The CDR3 sequence is 19 residues long. Germline CDR1 is SNHLY and CDR2 is FYNNEI. Trimming took 3 bases from V and 3 from J; bases not matched to a gene: 16.